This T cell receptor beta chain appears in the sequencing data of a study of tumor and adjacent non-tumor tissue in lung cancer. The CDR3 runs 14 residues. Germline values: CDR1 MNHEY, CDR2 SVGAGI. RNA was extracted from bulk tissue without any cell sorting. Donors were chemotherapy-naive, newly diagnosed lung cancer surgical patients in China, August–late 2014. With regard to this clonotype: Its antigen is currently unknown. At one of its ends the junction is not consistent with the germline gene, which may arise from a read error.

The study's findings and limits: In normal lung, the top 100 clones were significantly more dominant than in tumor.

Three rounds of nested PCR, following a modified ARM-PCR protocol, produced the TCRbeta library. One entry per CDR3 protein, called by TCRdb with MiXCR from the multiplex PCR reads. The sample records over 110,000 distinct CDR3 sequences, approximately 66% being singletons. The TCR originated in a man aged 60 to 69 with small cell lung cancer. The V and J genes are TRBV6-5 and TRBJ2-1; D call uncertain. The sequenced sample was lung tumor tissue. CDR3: CASSYSSLNNEHFF. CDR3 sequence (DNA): TGTGCGAGCAGTTACTCGTCCCTGAACAATGAGCACTTCTTC.